This entry lists 23 T cell receptor beta chains sequenced from one sample in a study of blood T cell repertoires in COVID-19 (dated by TCRdb to the early 2020s). Library preparation was by the immunoSEQ multiplex PCR assay. TCRdb stores this immuneACCESS table with in-frame sequences only. Part of the clones is absent; in the studies checked, under half of the shortfall reflects unresolved V genes, and no reason is known for the rest. This sample has nearly 80,000 clones in its table, and roughly 80% of those were observed once. Around a third of the sample is in the top ten clones. Sequencing was performed on peripheral blood. The receptors were sampled from a woman in her seventies with acute or convalescent COVID-19.

The V call is TRBV7-9, the J call TRBJ2-3; TRBD2 aligns across 12 bases. J gave up 6 bases and V 5 bases, and 6 bases lay outside the gene matches. The CDR3 length is 15 residues. Looked up from germline, CDR1 is SEHNR and CDR2 is FQNEAQ (reference sequence). Written as DNA, the CDR3 is TGTGCCAGCAGCAAGGAGACTAGCGGGAGCGATACGCAGTATTTT. It specifies CASSKETSGSDTQYF.

This chain links TRBV6-4 with TRBJ2-7; 7 bases fit TRBD2. Germline CDR1 and CDR2: MRHNA and SNTAGT. The CDR3 extends over 15 amino acids. V was pared by 0 bases and J by 3 bases, with 5 bases of the junction left unmatched. The CDR3 region is CASSDSAGFSYEQYF. CDR3 nucleotides: TGTGCCAGCAGTGACTCAGCGGGATTCAGCTACGAGCAGTACTTC.

The rearrangement joins TRBV14 to TRBJ2-7, with 11 bases fitting TRBD2. Trimming cost V 1 base and J 1 base; bases outside gene matches: 3. Germline assignment: CDR1 SGHDN and CDR2 FVKESK. The CDR3 totals 16 residues. The CDR3 loop is CASSQVGLAASYEQYF. The CDR3, as DNA: TGTGCCAGCAGCCAAGTGGGACTAGCGGCGTCCTACGAGCAGTACTTC. Full variable domain (remainder filled in from reference TRBV14 and TRBJ2-7): EAGVTQFPSHSVIEKGQTVTLRCDPISGHDNLYWYRRVMGKEIKFLLHFVKESKQDESGMPNNRFLAERTGGTYSTLKVQPAELEDSGVYFCASSQVGLAASYEQYFGPGTRLTVT.

The rearrangement joins TRBV12-3 or TRBV12-4 to TRBJ2-5; a weak D match, TRBD1 (5 bases). Trimming left V 4 bases short and J 13 bases short, with 13 bases between. The CDR3 totals 11 residues. For the CDR3, the DNA is TGTGCCAGCAGTTCAGACAGCCGCCGGTACTTC. Protein: CASSSDSRRYF.

This chain connects TRBV2 to TRBJ1-1, with 8 bases identical to TRBD1. Germline CDR1 SNHLY, CDR2 FYNNEI. V dropped 7 bases and J dropped 0; count of bases not matched to a gene: 13. CDR3 length: 17 residues. The CDR3 spells CASIRDRMGNMNTEAFF. CDR3 in DNA: TGTGCCAGCATTAGGGACAGGATGGGTAATATGAACACTGAAGCTTTCTTT.

The rearrangement links TRBV7-9 to TRBJ1-2, with D maybe TRBD1 (6 bases). The CDR3 runs to 15 residues. Between the trimmed V and J ends, which lost 7 bases and 4 bases, there was a span of 19 bases. Per germline, CDR1 SEHNR and CDR2 FQNEAQ (reference sequence). The CDR3 loop is CASMNTGSSTYGYTF. The CDR3 DNA reads as TGTGCCAGCATGAACACAGGGTCCTCCACCTATGGCTACACCTTC.

The J gene is TRBJ1-5, the V gene TRBV7-5; the table's D call, TRBD1, has no DNA check behind it. TRBV7-5 is annotated as a pseudogene. The CDR3 loop spans 16 amino acids. CDR3 coding DNA: TGTGCCAGAAGCTCAGGGACAGGGGCCGCTTTTGACCCCCAGCATTTT. Translated: CARSSGTGAAFDPQHF.

The chain recombines TRBV2 with TRBJ2-7; D might be TRBD2 (5 bases). The CDR3 runs to 14 residues. V was cut by 4 bases and J by 4 bases, with 14 bases left in between. Germline V gene data show CDR1 as SNHLY and CDR2 as FYNNEI. This CDR3 is CASSGETRSYEQYF. For the CDR3, the DNA is TGTGCCAGCAGTGGGGAAACTAGGTCGTACGAGCAGTACTTC.

The chain joins TRBV30 to TRBJ2-4, with 9 bases identical to TRBD1. V lost 3 bases to trimming and J lost 9 bases; unmatched junction nucleotides: 6. The CDR3 is 13 residues long. Germline V gene lookup returns CDR1 GTSNPN and CDR2 SVGIG (reference sequence). DNA of the CDR3: TGTGCCTGGAGCATGGGACAGGGAGGCATTCAGTACTTC. Translation gives CAWSMGQGGIQYF.

The V gene is TRBV2, the J gene TRBJ2-2; no clear D gene. Trimming left V 5 bases short and J 0 bases short, with 10 bases between. The CDR3 is 15 residues long. CDR1 is SNHLY, CDR2 FYNNEI, per germline. Here the CDR3 reads CASSPNRANTGELFF. The DNA of the CDR3 is TGTGCCAGCAGTCCTAATCGCGCGAACACCGGGGAGCTGTTTTTT.

This clone came up a few times. The CDR3 coding sequence is TGCGCCAGCAGCTTGGGGACTAGCGGCAGTGAGCAGTTCTTC. Its protein product is CASSLGTSGSEQFF. The chain links TRBV5-1 to TRBJ2-1; 10 bases align to TRBD2. This CDR3 spans 14 amino acids. Germline values: CDR1 SGHRS, CDR2 YFSETQ. V lost 0 bases to trimming and J lost 9 bases; unmatched junction nucleotides: 3. Full variable domain (rest looked up from reference TRBV5-1 and TRBJ2-1): KAGVTQTPRYLIKTRGQQVTLSCSPISGHRSVSWYQQTPGQGLQFLFEYFSETQRNKGNFPGRFSGRQFSNSRSEMNVSTLELGDSALYLCASSLGTSGSEQFFGPGTRLTVL.

This clone was observed a few times. The chain links TRBV12-5 to TRBJ2-5; D not certain. V gave up 1 base and J gave up 4 bases, with 4 bases separating them. There are 12 residues in the CDR3. Germline loops: CDR1 LGHNT, CDR2 FRNRAP. The CDR3 DNA reads as TGTGCTAGTGGTTTGGCCCGAGAGACCCAGTACTTC. Translation gives CASGLARETQYF.

The chain's CDR3 is CASSVLAGVPNEQFF. The CDR3 nucleotides are TGTGCCAGCAGTGTCCTAGCGGGAGTGCCCAATGAGCAGTTCTTC. The chain links TRBV2 to TRBJ2-1, with 10 bases aligning to TRBD2. Germline loops: CDR1 SNHLY, CDR2 FYNNEI. With V trimmed by 4 bases and J by 6 bases, 6 bases remained unmatched. This CDR3 comprises 15 residues.

This clone turned up a few times. The chain carries TRBV30 and TRBJ2-3; D gene ambiguous. Germline values: CDR1 GTSNPN, CDR2 SVGIG (reference sequence). V was pared by 5 bases and J by 6 bases, with 15 bases between. The CDR3 loop spans 13 amino acids. CDR3 in amino acids: CAWGYSYGDTQYF. The DNA of the CDR3 is TGTGCCTGGGGGTACTCCTACGGGGATACGCAGTATTTT.

The chain has TRBV23-1 and TRBJ1-2, with D uncertain. TRBV23-1 is assigned to the ORF class and has an uncertain function. V was shortened by 0 bases and J by 4 bases, with 12 bases between the two germline ends. This CDR3 region has 15 residues. The CDR3: CASSQSFGKGYGYTF. CDR3 bases: TGCGCCAGCAGTCAATCGTTCGGGAAGGGCTATGGCTACACCTTC.

This clone was found once. The chain combines TRBV11-2 with TRBJ2-1; 10 bases fit TRBD1. The V and J ends lost 4 bases and 5 bases, in that order; junction bases with no gene match: 5. Germline V lookup: CDR1 SGHAT, CDR2 FQNNGV. This CDR3 spans 15 amino acids. CDR3 sequence reads: CASSWGQGINNEQFF. The CDR3 region has the DNA TGTGCCAGCAGCTGGGGACAGGGGATAAACAATGAGCAGTTCTTC.

This rearrangement joins TRBV6-4 to TRBJ1-2, with D perhaps matching TRBD1 (6 bases). The ends were cut back, 0 bases at V and 8 bases at J, with 16 bases in the middle. The CDR3 is 15 amino acids. Looked up from germline, CDR1 is MRHNA and CDR2 is SNTAGT. The CDR3: CASSDSTGGIRGYTF. The CDR3 nucleotides read TGTGCCAGCAGTGACTCGACAGGCGGTATTCGGGGCTACACCTTC.

The J gene is TRBJ2-3, the V gene TRBV6-5, with TRBD1 identical over 9 bases. V dropped 10 bases and J dropped 3; count of bases not matched to a gene: 8. The CDR3 spans 14 residues. The V gene's germline CDR1 is MNHEY and CDR2 SVGAGI. The CDR3 spells CATGVDRGTDTQYF. DNA for the CDR3: TGTGCCACCGGGGTGGACAGGGGTACAGATACGCAGTATTTT.

This clone occurred once. J is TRBJ2-3 and V is TRBV7-8; 9 bases fit TRBD2. Germline-derived CDR1 and CDR2 are SGHVS and FQNEAQ. The CDR3 covers 18 residues. V trimming: 5 bases; J trimming: 3 bases; junction bases outside the gene matches: 15. The CDR3 loop reads CASSPPPGAGGGTDTQYF. In nucleotides, the CDR3 is TGTGCCAGCAGCCCTCCCCCTGGGGCGGGAGGGGGGACAGATACGCAGTATTTT.

The rearrangement links TRBV28 to TRBJ1-2; D is unclear. Germline assignment: CDR1 MDHEN and CDR2 SYDVKM. V was cut by 1 base and J by 4 bases, with 16 bases left in between. The CDR3 totals 16 residues. The CDR3 nucleotides read TGTGCCAGCAGTTTATCCGGTGAGGGCTTCTCCTATGGCTACACCTTC. Translating gives CASSLSGEGFSYGYTF.

This chain connects TRBV11-1 to TRBJ2-2; D unclear. Germline V gene sequence: CDR1 SGHAT, CDR2 FQDESV (reference sequence). This CDR3 spans 13 amino acids. V lost 5 bases and J 6 bases, leaving 10 bases between the germline ends. CDR3 sequence: CASSPLGAGELFF. CDR3 bases: TGTGCCAGCAGCCCCCTGGGCGCCGGGGAGCTGTTTTTT. Using reference TRBV11-1 and TRBJ2-2 for the parts outside the CDR3, the full variable domain is EAEVAQSPRYKITEKSQAVAFWCDPISGHATLYWYRQILGQGPELLVQFQDESVVDDSQLPKDRFSAERLKGVDSTLKIQPAELGDSAMYLCASSPLGAGELFFGEGSRLTVL.

The sample holds a few counts of this clone. The genes are TRBV5-1 and TRBJ2-2; tentatively, D is TRBD2 (5 bases). V lost 4 bases to trimming and J lost 4 bases, with 17 bases between them. CDR1 SGHRS and CDR2 YFSETQ come from the germline V gene. The CDR3 is 16 amino acids. The CDR3 coding sequence is TGCGCCAGCAGCCCAACTTCCGGGATCATCACCGGGGAGCTGTTTTTT. It translates to CASSPTSGIITGELFF. The full variable domain, in which reference TRBV5-1 and TRBJ2-2 provide the parts outside the CDR3, is KAGVTQTPRYLIKTRGQQVTLSCSPISGHRSVSWYQQTPGQGLQFLFEYFSETQRNKGNFPGRFSGRQFSNSRSEMNVSTLELGDSALYLCASSPTSGIITGELFFGEGSRLTVL.

The chain carries TRBV5-4 and TRBJ1-1; the match to TRBD1 covers 7 bases. The trim removed 1 base at V and 6 bases at J, leaving 6 bases unmatched. CDR3 size: 14 residues. The germline CDR1 and CDR2 sequences are SGHNT and YYREEE (reference sequence). In DNA form, the CDR3 reads TGTGCCAGCAGCTTGACAGGGGATCACGCTGAAGCTTTCTTT. It codes for CASSLTGDHAEAFF.